This T cell receptor (beta chain) was sequenced for a study of blood T cell repertoires in COVID-19. Deletions cut 3 bases from V and 4 bases from J, with 9 bases between. The CDR3 totals 13 residues. The germline CDR1 and CDR2 sequences are LNHDA and SQIVND (reference sequence). Clones were read by immunoSEQ multiplex PCR, and TCRdb kept only the in-frame ones, dropping some. The table lists roughly 92,000 clones, around nine tenths of them singletons. The specimen was peripheral blood. The TCR sequence derives from a woman aged 80 or older with acute or convalescent COVID-19. The V and J genes are TRBV19 and TRBJ1-1; no reliable D call. Here the CDR3 reads CASSIRGLTEAFF. Here the CDR3 DNA reads TGTGCCAGTAGTATTCGGGGTCTCACTGAAGCTTTCTTT. The variable domain in full, with the rest retrieved from reference TRBV19 and TRBJ1-1, is DGGITQSPKYLFRKEGQNVTLSCEQNLNHDAMYWYRQDPGQGLRLIYYSQIVNDFQKGDIAEGYSVSREKKESFPLTVTSAQKNPTAFYLCASSIRGLTEAFFGQGTRLTVV.